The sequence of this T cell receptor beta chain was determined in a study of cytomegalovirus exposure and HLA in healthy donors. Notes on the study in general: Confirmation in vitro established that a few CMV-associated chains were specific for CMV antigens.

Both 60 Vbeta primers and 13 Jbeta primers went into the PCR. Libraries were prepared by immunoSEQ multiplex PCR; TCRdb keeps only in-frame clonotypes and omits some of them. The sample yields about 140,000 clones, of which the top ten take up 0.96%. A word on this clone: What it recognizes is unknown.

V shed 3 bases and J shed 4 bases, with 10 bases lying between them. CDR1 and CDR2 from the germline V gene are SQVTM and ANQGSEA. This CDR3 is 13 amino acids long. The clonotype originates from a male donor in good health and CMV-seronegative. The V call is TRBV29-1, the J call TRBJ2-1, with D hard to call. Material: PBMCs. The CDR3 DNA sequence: TGCAGCGTTGACTCCCCGAGTTACAATGAGCAGTTCTTC. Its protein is CSVDSPSYNEQFF.